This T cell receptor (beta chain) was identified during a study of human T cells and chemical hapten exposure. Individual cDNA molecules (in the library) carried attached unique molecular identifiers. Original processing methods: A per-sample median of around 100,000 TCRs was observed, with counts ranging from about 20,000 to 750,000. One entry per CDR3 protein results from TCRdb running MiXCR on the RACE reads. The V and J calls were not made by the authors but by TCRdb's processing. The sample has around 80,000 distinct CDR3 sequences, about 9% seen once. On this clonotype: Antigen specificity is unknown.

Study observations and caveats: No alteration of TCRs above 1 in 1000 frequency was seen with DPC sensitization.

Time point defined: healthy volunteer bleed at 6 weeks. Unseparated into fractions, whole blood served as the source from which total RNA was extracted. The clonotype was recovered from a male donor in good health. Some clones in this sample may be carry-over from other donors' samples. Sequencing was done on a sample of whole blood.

CDR3 residues: CASSSNSYNYGYTF. The CDR3 coding sequence is TGTGCCAGCAGTTCCAACAGTTATAACTATGGCTACACCTTC. The V and J genes are TRBV6-5 and TRBJ1-2; D not certain. Germline-derived CDR1 and CDR2 are MNHEY and SVGAGI. This CDR3 has 14 amino acids. Trimming took 4 bases from V and 1 from J, leaving 10 bases between them.